The next 27 T cell receptor beta chains were all read from a single sample in a study of T cells after yellow fever vaccination. One entry per CDR3 protein results from TCRdb running MiXCR on the 5' RACE reads. The sample includes a few hundred thousand distinct CDR3 sequences, about 4% of them seen just once. The source material was PBMCs, sampled 5 days after the yellow fever booster vaccination. Every receptor here comes from a man aged 18-30 years who received the YFV17D yellow fever vaccine.

This clonotype was recorded a few times. This chain links TRBV7-6 with TRBJ2-2; 11 bases fit TRBD1. Trimming at V came to 7 bases and at J to 6 bases, leaving 7 bases not matched to a gene. The CDR3 totals 15 residues. The germline V gene encodes CDR1 SGHVS and CDR2 FNYEAQ. CDR3 amino acids: CASNIGQGASGELFF. The DNA for the CDR3 is TGTGCCAGCAACATAGGACAGGGGGCTTCCGGGGAGCTGTTTTTT.

With regard to this clonotype: At one end the junction does not follow the germline gene, possibly because of a read error. V and J are TRBV4-3 and TRBJ2-7; the match to TRBD1 covers 7 bases. CDR1 is LGHNA, CDR2 YSLEER, per germline. This CDR3 is built from 13 residues. The CDR3 sequence is CASSQEVTGQQSF. The CDR3 DNA reads TGCGCCAGCAGCCAAGAGGTGACGGGACAGCAATCCTTC.

The V gene is TRBV4-2, the J gene TRBJ1-4; D not resolved. The CDR3 extends over 16 amino acids. V shed 4 bases and J shed 1 base, with 13 bases lying between them. Germline V gene sequence: CDR1 LGHNA, CDR2 YNFKEQ. CDR3 DNA sequence: TGTGCCAGCAGCCGCACCCGGATGGGAACTAATGAAAAACTGTTTTTT. It yields the protein CASSRTRMGTNEKLFF.

This clonotype was detected ten times or more. The rearrangement links TRBV12-3 or TRBV12-4 to TRBJ2-1, with 8 bases aligning to TRBD2. The CDR3 spans 13 residues. V shed 6 bases and J 7 bases; nucleotides not matched to a gene: 5. CDR3 sequence reads: CASRWSGGNEQFF. The DNA of the CDR3 is TGTGCCAGCAGATGGTCGGGGGGGAATGAGCAGTTCTTC.

This clonotype was recorded many times. This chain links TRBV15 with TRBJ2-3, with TRBD2 matching over 8 bases. Germline V gives CDR1 LNHNV, CDR2 YYDKDF (reference sequence). The junction had 6 bases not matched to a gene; V was cut back by 1 base and J by 0 bases. The CDR3 has 17 residues. CDR3 in amino acids: CATSRVGAGASTDTQYF. The CDR3 region has the DNA TGTGCCACCAGCAGAGTAGGAGCGGGGGCTAGCACAGATACGCAGTATTTT.

This clonotype was picked up a small number of times. The V call is TRBV6-1, the J call TRBJ2-5, with a possible D match to TRBD1 (6 bases). This CDR3 contains 13 residues. The germline gives CDR1 MNHNS, CDR2 SASEGT. Trimming stripped 4 bases from V and 2 bases from J, with 8 bases between. CDR3 sequence: CASSARGQETQYF. The DNA of the CDR3 is TGTGCCAGCAGTGCAAGGGGGCAAGAGACCCAGTACTTC.

This chain connects TRBV7-2 to TRBJ1-6, with TRBD1 matching 9 bases. Germline values: CDR1 SGHTA, CDR2 FQGNSA. CDR3 length equals 15 residues. V shed 5 bases and J 9 bases; nucleotides not matched to a gene: 8. CDR3 residues: CASSPRQGVTSPLHF. CDR3 coding DNA: TGTGCCAGCAGCCCACGACAGGGGGTAACTTCACCCCTCCACTTT. Using reference TRBV7-2 and TRBJ1-6 for the parts outside the CDR3, the full variable domain is GAGVSQSPSNKVTEKGKDVELRCDPISGHTALYWYRQSLGQGLEFLIYFQGNSAPDKSGLPSDRFSAERTGGSVSTLTIQRTQQEDSAVYLCASSPRQGVTSPLHFGNGTRLTVT.

At least ten counts were recorded for this clonotype. The V and J genes are TRBV3-1 and TRBJ2-7, with 9 bases aligning to TRBD1. The CDR3 runs to 15 residues. Germline CDR1 reads LGHDT; CDR2 reads YNNKEL (reference sequence). V gave up 5 bases and J gave up 2 bases; unmatched junction bases: 7. The CDR3 sequence: CASSKGGTGTYEQYF. CDR3 coding DNA: TGTGCCAGCAGCAAAGGAGGGACAGGGACCTACGAGCAGTACTTC.

There are a few counts of this clonotype. This chain uses TRBV10-3 with TRBJ2-2; 10 nucleotides line up with TRBD2. The CDR3 totals 15 residues. Germline CDR1 is ENHRY and CDR2 is SYGVKD. Losses at the gene ends were 5 bases for V and 4 bases for J; bases not matched to a gene: 4. The CDR3 loop reads CAISQQRGGTGELFF. The CDR3 DNA follows: TGTGCCATCAGTCAACAGCGGGGGGGCACCGGGGAGCTGTTTTTT.

This clonotype was counted ten times or more. The genes are TRBV7-8 and TRBJ2-5; tentatively, D is TRBD1 (5 bases). This CDR3 spans 15 amino acids. Germline V gene data show CDR1 as SGHVS and CDR2 as FQNEAQ. The V end lost 1 base, the J end lost 2 bases, and 11 bases lay between the germline ends. The CDR3 loop reads CASSLGQGLQETQYF. The CDR3 DNA sequence: TGTGCCAGCAGCTTAGGGCAGGGCCTTCAAGAGACCCAGTACTTC. Variable domain in full (rest from reference TRBV7-8 and TRBJ2-5): GAGVSQSPRYKVAKRGQDVALRCDPISGHVSLFWYQQALGQGPEFLTYFQNEAQLDKSGLPSDRFFAERPEGSVSTLKIQRTQQEDSAVYLCASSLGQGLQETQYFGPGTRLLVL.

The chain uses TRBV5-1 and TRBJ1-1; D is ambiguous. The CDR3 is made up of 14 amino acids. Germline CDR1 reads SGHRS; CDR2 reads YFSETQ. The ends were cut back, 4 bases at V and 1 base at J, with 11 bases in the middle. As DNA, the CDR3 is TGCGCCAGCAGCCTCAGAATTAAGAACACTGAAGCTTTCTTT. Translating it yields CASSLRIKNTEAFF.

The sample holds a few counts of this clonotype. This chain links TRBV6-2 or TRBV6-3 with TRBJ1-2; 7 nucleotides align to TRBD1. CDR1 is MNHEY and CDR2 is SVGEGT in the germline V gene. The CDR3 is made up of 14 amino acids. V shed 4 bases, J shed 4 bases, and the junction held 6 bases outside the gene matches. The chain's CDR3 is CASSSDRQGYGYTF. The CDR3 coding sequence is TGTGCCAGCAGTTCAGATCGACAGGGCTATGGCTACACCTTC.

This clonotype has ten or more counts. This chain connects TRBV20-1 to TRBJ2-3, with D possibly TRBD2 on 6 matching bases. The CDR3 has 14 amino acids. With 4 bases removed from V and 4 bases from J, the gap between germline ends came to 15 bases. Germline V gene lookup returns CDR1 DFQATT and CDR2 SNEGSKA (reference sequence). The CDR3 is CSAMGPREADTQYF. CDR3 nucleotides: TGCAGTGCTATGGGACCGAGGGAGGCAGATACGCAGTATTTT.

The genes are TRBV6-2 or TRBV6-3 and TRBJ2-3; TRBD2 aligns across 7 bases. The length of the CDR3 is 15 residues. V lost 5 bases and J lost 6; bases outside the gene matches: 11. Looked up from germline, CDR1 is MNHEY and CDR2 is SVGEGT. The CDR3 is CASSGTGLPLDTQYF. The DNA of the CDR3 is TGTGCCAGCAGTGGTACGGGACTACCCCTTGATACGCAGTATTTT.

This clonotype appeared a few times. The J gene is TRBJ1-5, the V gene TRBV20-1, with unresolved D. The V gene's germline CDR1 is DFQATT and CDR2 SNEGSKA (reference sequence). This CDR3 comprises 13 residues. The germline V and J ends were trimmed by 0 bases and 7 bases, with 10 bases remaining between them. The CDR3 protein is CSARDYKGQPQHF. For the CDR3, the DNA is TGCAGTGCTAGAGATTACAAAGGGCAGCCCCAGCATTTT.

This clonotype was recorded many times. J is TRBJ2-3 and V is TRBV4-2; TRBD2 matches at 11 bases. This CDR3 contains 17 residues. From germline, CDR1 is LGHNA and CDR2 YNFKEQ. J lost 6 bases, V lost 5 bases, and 13 bases had no gene match. The CDR3 protein is CASSDPTSGGLRDTQYF. The CDR3 DNA sequence: TGTGCCAGCAGCGACCCTACTAGCGGGGGACTCAGGGATACGCAGTATTTT.

This clonotype was recorded at least ten times. CDR3 DNA: TGTGCCAGTAGCAGACCGGACAGGGGGAACACTGAAGCTTTCTTT. This translates into CASSRPDRGNTEAFF. The V and J genes are TRBV19 and TRBJ1-1; 9 bases are shared with TRBD1. The J segment lost 1 base and the V segment lost 6 bases, leaving 6 bases of the junction unmatched. The CDR3 has 15 amino acids. Germline-derived CDR1 and CDR2 are LNHDA and SQIVND (reference sequence).

V and J are TRBV20-1 and TRBJ2-1, with TRBD2 matching over 10 bases. Germline CDR1 DFQATT, CDR2 SNEGSKA (reference sequence). CDR3 size: 15 residues. V dropped 5 bases and J dropped 7; count of bases not matched to a gene: 11. CDR3 loop: CSAYRAGGHRNEQFF. In DNA form, the CDR3 reads TGCAGTGCTTACCGAGCGGGGGGGCATCGTAATGAGCAGTTCTTC.

The chain recombines TRBV5-8 with TRBJ2-7; D gene unclear. The V end was cut by 7 bases, the J end by 9 bases, with 11 bases between. CDR3 length equals 10 residues. Germline CDR1 and CDR2: SGHTS and YDEGEE. For the CDR3, the DNA is TGTGCCAGCGGATACTATGGGCAGTACGTC. Its protein is CASGYYGQYV.

This clonotype was seen more than once but under ten times. The chain links TRBV7-2 to TRBJ2-1, with D possibly called TRBD1 or TRBD2 (5 bases each). The CDR3 is 16 residues long. Germline V gene lookup returns CDR1 SGHTA and CDR2 FQGNSA. The V and J ends lost 6 bases and 5 bases respectively, with 20 bases between them. The CDR3 loop is CASRPPGTVGHNEQFF. The CDR3 bases are TGTGCCAGCAGACCCCCCGGGACCGTTGGGCACAATGAGCAGTTCTTC.

At least ten counts were recorded for this clonotype. The chain recombines TRBV7-9 with TRBJ1-2, with D uncertain. The V gene's germline CDR1 is SEHNR and CDR2 FQNEAQ (reference sequence). The CDR3 contains 15 residues. V lost 3 bases and J lost 0, with 11 bases in between. The CDR3 loop is CASSFGWSSNYGYTF. The CDR3 bases are TGTGCCAGCAGCTTCGGATGGTCCTCTAACTATGGCTACACCTTC.

This clonotype came up a few times. The chain employs TRBV7-8 and TRBJ2-7, with D possibly TRBD2 on 6 matching bases. Trimming cost V 1 base and J 2 bases, with 15 bases left between them. The CDR3 consists of 16 residues. CDR1 and CDR2 from the germline V gene are SGHVS and FQNEAQ. The CDR3 reads CASSLGHGGSPYEQYV. CDR3 DNA: TGTGCCAGCAGCTTAGGACATGGGGGGTCCCCCTACGAGCAGTACGTC.

This clonotype turned up a few times. The J gene is TRBJ2-2, the V gene TRBV20-1; unclear D gene. The germline CDR1 and CDR2 sequences are DFQATT and SNEGSKA (reference sequence). The CDR3 consists of 13 residues. V shed 4 bases and J shed 0 bases, with 6 bases lying between them. The CDR3: CSATNTNTGELFF. The DNA for the CDR3 is TGCAGTGCTACAAACACGAACACCGGGGAGCTGTTTTTT.

This clonotype has just a few counts. J is TRBJ1-2 and V is TRBV5-1; 7 nucleotides align to TRBD1. Germline V lookup: CDR1 SGHRS, CDR2 YFSETQ. The CDR3 is 15 residues long. V lost 5 bases to trimming and J lost 7 bases; unmatched junction nucleotides: 14. The CDR3 spells CASSFQQGLDGGYTF. In nucleotides, the CDR3 is TGCGCCAGCAGTTTCCAACAGGGGCTTGATGGTGGCTACACCTTC.

This clonotype was seen once. The CDR3, as DNA: TGCAGCGTCAGCGGACAGCGGGATGCCTATGGCTACACCTTC. Amino acid sequence: CSVSGQRDAYGYTF. J is TRBJ1-2 and V is TRBV29-1; D may be TRBD1 (6 bases). Germline CDR1 SQVTM, CDR2 ANQGSEA. The CDR3 runs 14 residues. V shed 6 bases and J shed 4 bases, with 18 bases lying between them.

This clonotype was counted a few times. J is TRBJ2-7 and V is TRBV14; possibly TRBD2 for D (6 bases). CDR3 length: 13 amino acids. The V end was cut by 4 bases, the J end by 4 bases, with 11 bases between. In germline, CDR1 is SGHDN, CDR2 FVKESK. CDR3 protein: CASSRSGAYEQYV. The CDR3, as DNA: TGTGCCAGCAGCCGGTCGGGAGCTTACGAGCAGTACGTC.

This clonotype has just a few counts. The V and J genes are TRBV28 and TRBJ2-7; no clear D. This CDR3 has 14 amino acids. Trimming took 3 bases from V and 6 from J, leaving 15 bases between them. From germline, CDR1 is MDHEN and CDR2 SYDVKM. The CDR3 region has the DNA TGTGCCAGCAGTTTGCCTGGTTCGATGATCGAGCAGTACGTC. Protein: CASSLPGSMIEQYV.